What follows is one TCR beta chain and its context. These data are taken from a study of blood T cell repertoires in COVID-19. As for the study in general: Sites in the United States, Italy and Spain provided acute and convalescent COVID-19 samples.

The authors' processing: Reference gene primers were amplified, and this amplification served to estimate nucleated cell counts. TCRdb keeps only in-frame clones here, not all; method: immunoSEQ multiplex PCR. The DNA gave D and trimming, while V, J and clone size come from that table. The sample holds under 150,000 clones, approximately 86% seen once. Per the germline V gene, CDR1 is SNHLY and CDR2 is FYNNEI. CDR3 length equals 13 residues. Trimming cost V 4 bases and J 3 bases, with 9 bases left between them. The sample was peripheral blood. This chain uses TRBV2 with TRBJ1-1; D possibly corresponds to TRBD1 (5 bases). The source is a woman between 50 and 59 years old who had recovered from COVID-19. CDR3 protein: CASSGGVDTEAFF. CDR3 DNA: TGTGCCAGCAGTGGGGGGGTTGACACTGAAGCTTTCTTT.